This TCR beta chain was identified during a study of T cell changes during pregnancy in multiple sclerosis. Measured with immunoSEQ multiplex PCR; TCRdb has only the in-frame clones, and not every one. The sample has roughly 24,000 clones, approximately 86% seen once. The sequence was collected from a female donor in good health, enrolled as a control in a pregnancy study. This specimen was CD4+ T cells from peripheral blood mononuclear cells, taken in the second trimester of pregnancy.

The CDR3 DNA sequence: TGTGCCAGCTCGCATTCCGGGACTAGGGGCACCGGGGAGCTGTTTTTT. Translation: CASSHSGTRGTGELFF. The chain couples TRBV18 to TRBJ2-2; TRBD2 aligns across 8 bases. V was clipped by 6 bases and J by 4 bases; unmatched bases: 10. The CDR3 contains 16 residues. Per the germline V gene, CDR1 is KGHSH and CDR2 is LQKENI.